This T cell receptor beta chain was sequenced during a study of radiation and T cells in renal cell carcinoma. Study results and limitations: From baseline, blood top tumor clonotypes peaked at 2 weeks post-radiation.

As for this clone: What it recognizes is unknown.

Measured with immunoSEQ multiplex PCR; TCRdb has only the in-frame clones, and not every one. This sample carries approximately 140,000 clones, roughly 83% of them seen once, and the ten largest clones take under 30%. Trimming took 1 base from V and 11 from J, leaving 14 bases between them. The germline V gene encodes CDR1 MGHRA and CDR2 YSYEKL. This CDR3 region has 14 residues. Noted time point: baseline pretreatment blood. Treatment in this sample: 15 Gy SBRT to primary tumor, nephrectomy 4 weeks later. After SBRT, blood was collected at 2 and 4 weeks, plus baseline. This renal cell carcinoma was of the clear cell type.

The chain links TRBV4-1 to TRBJ1-4; tentative D call: TRBD1 (5 bases). The source is a woman aged 45-60 years with renal cell carcinoma. The sequenced sample was blood, obtained from a patient whose treatment included radiotherapy and nephrectomy. The chain's CDR3 is CASSQGGPGGKLFF. The CDR3 DNA follows: TGCGCCAGCAGCCAAGGGGGCCCCGGTGGGAAACTGTTTTTT.